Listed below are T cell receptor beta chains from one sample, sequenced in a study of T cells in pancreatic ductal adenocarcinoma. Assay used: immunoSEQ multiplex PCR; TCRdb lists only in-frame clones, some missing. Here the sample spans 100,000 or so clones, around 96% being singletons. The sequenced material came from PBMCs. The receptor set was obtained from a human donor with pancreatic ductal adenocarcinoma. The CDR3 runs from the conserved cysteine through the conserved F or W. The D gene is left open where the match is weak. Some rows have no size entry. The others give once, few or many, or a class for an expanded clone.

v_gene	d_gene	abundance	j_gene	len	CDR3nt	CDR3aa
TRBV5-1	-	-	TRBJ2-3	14	TGCGCCAGCAGCTTGCAGGCACGGGAGGATACGCAGTATTTT	CASSLQAREDTQYF
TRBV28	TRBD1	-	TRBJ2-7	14	TGTGCCAGCAGTTTTCCGGGACAGTCGTGGGAGCAGTACTTC	CASSFPGQSWEQYF
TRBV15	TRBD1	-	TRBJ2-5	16	TGTGCCACCAGCAGAGATCGAGGGGGCGGGTTAGAGACCCAGTACTTC	CATSRDRGGGLETQYF
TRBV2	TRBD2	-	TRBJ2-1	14	TGTGCCAGCAGTGAATTGGCGGGAGGAGTGGAGCAGTTCTTC	CASSELAGGVEQFF
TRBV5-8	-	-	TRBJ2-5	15	TGTGCCAGCAGCTTGGGCAGGGGTATCCCAGAGACCCAGTACTTC	CASSLGRGIPETQYF
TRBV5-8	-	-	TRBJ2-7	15	TGTGCCAGCAGCTTGGCCTCCGGGAGAGCCTACGAGCAGTACTTC	CASSLASGRAYEQYF
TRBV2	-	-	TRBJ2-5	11	TGTGCCAGCAGGCAGGTCGAGACCCAGTACTTC	CASRQVETQYF
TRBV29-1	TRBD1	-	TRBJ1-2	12	TGCAGCGTTGACAGGGGGCGCGATGGCTACACCTTC	CSVDRGRDGYTF
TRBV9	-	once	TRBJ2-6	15	TGTGCCAGCAGCTATGGCTTCTCTGGGGCCAACGTCCTGACTTTC	CASSYGFSGANVLTF
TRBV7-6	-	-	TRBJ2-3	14	TGTGCCAGCAGCTTTACTTTTGGTATAGATACGCAGTATTTT	CASSFTFGIDTQYF
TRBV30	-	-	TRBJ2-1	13	TGTGCCTGGACAGTTCTAGCGAACAATGAGCAGTTCTTC	CAWTVLANNEQFF
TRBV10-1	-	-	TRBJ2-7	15	TGCGCCAGGATCAGGGCGGGACAGCCATCCTACGAGCAGTACTTC	CARIRAGQPSYEQYF
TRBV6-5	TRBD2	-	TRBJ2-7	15	TGTGCCAGCAGTTGGGGGTCGGCGGGAGGTTCCGAGCAGTACTTC	CASSWGSAGGSEQYF
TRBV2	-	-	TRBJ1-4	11	TGTGCCAGCAGTGGGGGGGGAAAACTGTTTTTT	CASSGGGKLFF
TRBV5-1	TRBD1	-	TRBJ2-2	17	TGCGCCAGCAGTTCCTACTCAACAGGGGGTGACGCCGGGGAGCTGTTTTTT	CASSSYSTGGDAGELFF
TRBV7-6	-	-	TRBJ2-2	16	TGTGCCAGCAGCCCCCAGCAGGGTAGGAGTACCGGGGAGCTGTTTTTT	CASSPQQGRSTGELFF
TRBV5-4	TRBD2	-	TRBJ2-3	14	TGTGCCAGCAGCTTAGCGGGAGGTACAGATACGCAGTATTTT	CASSLAGGTDTQYF
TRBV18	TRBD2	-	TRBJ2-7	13	TGTGCCAGCTCAGCTAGCGGACCCTACGAGCAGTACTTC	CASSASGPYEQYF
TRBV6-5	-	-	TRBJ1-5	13	TGTGCCAGCAGGGTACAGGGTAACCAGCCCCAGCATTTT	CASRVQGNQPQHF
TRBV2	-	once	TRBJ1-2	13	TGTGCCAGCAGGTCATTGCGGGAGTCAGGCTACACCTTC	CASRSLRESGYTF
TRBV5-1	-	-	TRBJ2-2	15	TGCGCCAGCAGCTACTCGCTGGAGTACACCGGGGAGCTGTTTTTT	CASSYSLEYTGELFF
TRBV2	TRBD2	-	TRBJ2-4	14	TGTGCCAGCAGTGAGGAGGAGGGCGGGAGCATTCAGTACTTC	CASSEEEGGSIQYF
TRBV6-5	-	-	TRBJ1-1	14	TGTGCCAGCAGAGGAGCAAACTTGAACACTGAAGCTTTCTTT	CASRGANLNTEAFF
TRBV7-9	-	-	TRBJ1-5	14	TGTGCCAGCAGCCCGGCAGGGTTCAATCAGCCCCAGCATTTT	CASSPAGFNQPQHF
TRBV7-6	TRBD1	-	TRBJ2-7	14	TGTGCCAGCAGCTCGGGGGACAGGAACTACGAGCAGTACTTC	CASSSGDRNYEQYF
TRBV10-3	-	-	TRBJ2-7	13	TGTGCCATCAGTGAGTCGGCGGCCTACGAGCAGTACTTC	CAISESAAYEQYF
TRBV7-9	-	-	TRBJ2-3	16	TGTGCCAGCAGCCCGCTGTTGGGAGCAGCCACAGATACGCAGTATTTT	CASSPLLGAATDTQYF
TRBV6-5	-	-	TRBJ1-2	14	TGTGCCAGCAGTTACTCGATTGGAGGTGTTGGCTACACCTTC	CASSYSIGGVGYTF
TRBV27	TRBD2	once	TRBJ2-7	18	TGTGCCAGCAGTTTATTCCGTCCTAGCGGGATCGGGGCCTACGAGCAGTACTTC	CASSLFRPSGIGAYEQYF
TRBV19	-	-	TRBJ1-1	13	TGTGCCAGTAGTATAGAGGGGGGCACTGAAGCTTTCTTT	CASSIEGGTEAFF
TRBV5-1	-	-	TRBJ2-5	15	TGCGCCAGCAGCTTGGCTGGTCCGGAGGCAGAGACCCAGTACTTC	CASSLAGPEAETQYF